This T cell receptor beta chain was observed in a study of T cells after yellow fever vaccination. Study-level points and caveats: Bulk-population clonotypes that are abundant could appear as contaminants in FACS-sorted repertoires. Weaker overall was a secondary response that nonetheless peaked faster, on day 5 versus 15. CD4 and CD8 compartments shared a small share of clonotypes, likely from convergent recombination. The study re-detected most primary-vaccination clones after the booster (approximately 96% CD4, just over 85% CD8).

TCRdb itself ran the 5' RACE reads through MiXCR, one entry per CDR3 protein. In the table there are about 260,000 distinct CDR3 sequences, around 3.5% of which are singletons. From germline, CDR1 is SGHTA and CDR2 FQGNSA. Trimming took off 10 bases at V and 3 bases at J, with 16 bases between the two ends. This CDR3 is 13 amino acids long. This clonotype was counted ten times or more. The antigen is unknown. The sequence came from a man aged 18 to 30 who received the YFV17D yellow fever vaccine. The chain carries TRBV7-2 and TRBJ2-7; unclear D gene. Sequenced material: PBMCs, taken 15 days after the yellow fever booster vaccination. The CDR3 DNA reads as TGTGCCACCGCCCCCCGGACGAGCTACGAGCAGTACTTC. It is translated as CATAPRTSYEQYF.